This T cell receptor (beta chain) was identified during a study of PD-1 blockade in classical Hodgkin lymphoma. Some clones are missing from TCRdb's copy, which holds only in-frame ones; the method was immunoSEQ multiplex PCR. This table holds roughly 38,000 clones, about 88% found once. Trimming cost V 6 bases and J 2 bases, with 12 bases left between them. Germline CDR1 is MNHEY and CDR2 is SMNVEV (reference sequence). The length of the CDR3 is 14 residues. All patients experienced relapse after autologous stem cell transplantation, and brentuximab vedotin exposure was variable. The gene calls are TRBV27 and TRBJ2-3; D may correspond to TRBD1 or TRBD2 (5 bases each). The input for sequencing was peripheral blood mononuclear cells (PBMCs), taken before the second cycle of nivolumab. The receptor's source is a human donor with classical Hodgkin lymphoma. This CDR3 reads CASRSWGFTDTQYF. The CDR3 DNA reads TGTGCCAGCAGGAGTTGGGGGTTCACAGATACGCAGTATTTT.